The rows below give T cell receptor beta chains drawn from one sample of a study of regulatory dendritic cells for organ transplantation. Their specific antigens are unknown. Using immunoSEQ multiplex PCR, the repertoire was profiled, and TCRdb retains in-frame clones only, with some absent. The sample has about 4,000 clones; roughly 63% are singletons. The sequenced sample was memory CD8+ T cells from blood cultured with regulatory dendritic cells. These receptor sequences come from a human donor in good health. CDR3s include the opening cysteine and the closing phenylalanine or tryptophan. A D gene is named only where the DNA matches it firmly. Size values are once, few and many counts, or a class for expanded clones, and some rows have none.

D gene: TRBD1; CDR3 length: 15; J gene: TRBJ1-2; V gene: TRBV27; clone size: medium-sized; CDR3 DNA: TGTGCCAGCAGTCTCCTTCCGACAGGGGATTATGGCTACACCTTC; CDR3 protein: CASSLLPTGDYGYTF
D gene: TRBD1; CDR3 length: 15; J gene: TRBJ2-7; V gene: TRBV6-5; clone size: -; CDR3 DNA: TGTGCCAGCAGTCTTCGAGGACAGGGCCTCTACGAGCAGTACTTC; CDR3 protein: CASSLRGQGLYEQYF
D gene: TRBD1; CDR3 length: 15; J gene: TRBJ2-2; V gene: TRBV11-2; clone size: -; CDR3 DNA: TGTGCCAGCAGAAATCCGGGACAGGGGACCGGGGAGCTGTTTTTT; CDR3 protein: CASRNPGQGTGELFF
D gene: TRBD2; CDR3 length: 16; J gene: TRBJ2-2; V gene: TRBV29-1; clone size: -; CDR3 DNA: TGCAGCGTTGACCCGGGACTAGCGGGCCTCACCGGGGAGCTGTTTTTT; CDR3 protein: CSVDPGLAGLTGELFF
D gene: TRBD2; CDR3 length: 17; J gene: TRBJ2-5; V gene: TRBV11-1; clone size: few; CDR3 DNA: TGTGCCAGCAGTTTAGCGGGACTAGCGGGTAACAAAGAGACCCAGTACTTC; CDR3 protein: CASSLAGLAGNKETQYF
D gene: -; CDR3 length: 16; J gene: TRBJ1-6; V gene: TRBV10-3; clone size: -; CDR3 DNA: TGTGCCATCAGTGAAGCACAGGAAGGGTGGAATTCACCCCTCCACTTT; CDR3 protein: CAISEAQEGWNSPLHF
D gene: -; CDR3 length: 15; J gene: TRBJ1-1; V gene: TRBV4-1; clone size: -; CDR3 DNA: TGCGCCAGCAGCCAAGGAGCGGGGGAAAATACTGAAGCTTTCTTT; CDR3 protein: CASSQGAGENTEAFF
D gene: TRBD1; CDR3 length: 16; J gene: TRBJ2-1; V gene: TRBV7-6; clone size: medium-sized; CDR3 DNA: TGTGCCAGCAGCTTACAGCCGGGACAGCCTAACAATGAGCAGTTCTTC; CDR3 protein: CASSLQPGQPNNEQFF
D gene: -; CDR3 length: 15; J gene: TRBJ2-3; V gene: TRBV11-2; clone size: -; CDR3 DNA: TGTGCCAGCAGCTTAGTTTTAGCCAGCACAGATACGCAGTATTTT; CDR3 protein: CASSLVLASTDTQYF
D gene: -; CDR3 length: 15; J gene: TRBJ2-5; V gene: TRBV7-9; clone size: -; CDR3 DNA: TGTGCCAGCAGCTTAGAAGGGGTCTTCCAAGAGACCCAGTACTTC; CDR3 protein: CASSLEGVFQETQYF
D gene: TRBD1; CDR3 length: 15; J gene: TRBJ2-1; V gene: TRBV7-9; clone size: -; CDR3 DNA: TGTGCCAGCAGCTGGACAGGGAGCTCCTACAATGAGCAGTTCTTC; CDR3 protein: CASSWTGSSYNEQFF
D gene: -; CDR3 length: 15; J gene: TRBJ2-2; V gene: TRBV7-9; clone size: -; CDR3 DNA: TGTGCCAGCGGGAGGACGGAAGCCAACACCGGGGAGCTGTTTTTT; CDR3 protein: CASGRTEANTGELFF
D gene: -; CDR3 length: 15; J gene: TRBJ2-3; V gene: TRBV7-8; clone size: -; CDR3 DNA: TGTGCCAGCAGCTTCCGCGGACAGCCCACAGATACGCAGTATTTT; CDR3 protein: CASSFRGQPTDTQYF
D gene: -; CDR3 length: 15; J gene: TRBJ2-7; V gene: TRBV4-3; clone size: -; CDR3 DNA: TGCGCCAGCAGCCAAGATCAGGGCAGCTCCTACGAGCAGTACTTC; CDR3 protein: CASSQDQGSSYEQYF
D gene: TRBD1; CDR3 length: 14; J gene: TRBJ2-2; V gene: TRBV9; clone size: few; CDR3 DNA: TGTGCCAGCAGCGTAGGGACAGGGACGGGGGAGCTGTTTTTT; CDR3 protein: CASSVGTGTGELFF
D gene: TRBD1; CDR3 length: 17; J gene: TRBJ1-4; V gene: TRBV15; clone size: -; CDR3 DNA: TGTGCCACCAGCAGATCTGGGACAGGGGCAACTAATGAAAAACTGTTTTTT; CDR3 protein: CATSRSGTGATNEKLFF
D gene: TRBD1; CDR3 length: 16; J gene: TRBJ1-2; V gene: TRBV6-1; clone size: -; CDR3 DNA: TGTGCCAGCAGTGGGTTTTACAGGGGGCGCGACTATGGCTACACCTTC; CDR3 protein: CASSGFYRGRDYGYTF
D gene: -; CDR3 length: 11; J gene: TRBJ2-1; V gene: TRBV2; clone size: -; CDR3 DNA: TGTGCCAGCAGTGGTCTAGCTGAGCAGTTCTTC; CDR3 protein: CASSGLAEQFF
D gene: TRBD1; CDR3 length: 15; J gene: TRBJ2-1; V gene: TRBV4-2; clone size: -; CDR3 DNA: TGTGCCAGCAGCCGGGCCGGACAGGGGGTGGATGAGCAGTTCTTC; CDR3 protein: CASSRAGQGVDEQFF
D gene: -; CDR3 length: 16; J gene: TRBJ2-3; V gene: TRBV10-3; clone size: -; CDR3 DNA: TGTGCCATCAGTGAGTCGAGAGGGATCGGCACAGATACGCAGTATTTT; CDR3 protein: CAISESRGIGTDTQYF
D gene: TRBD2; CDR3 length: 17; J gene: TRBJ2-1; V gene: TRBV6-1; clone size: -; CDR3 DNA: TGTGCCAGCAGTGAAGTGTTAGCGGGGCACCCTTACAATGAGCAGTTCTTC; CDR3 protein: CASSEVLAGHPYNEQFF
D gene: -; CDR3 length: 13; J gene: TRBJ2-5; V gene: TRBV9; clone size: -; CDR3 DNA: TGTGCCAGCAGCCTCTCACCGGGGGAGACCCAGTACTTC; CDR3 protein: CASSLSPGETQYF
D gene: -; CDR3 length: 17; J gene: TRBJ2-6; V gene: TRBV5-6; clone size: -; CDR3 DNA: TGTGCCAGCAGCTTGGAAGGGGCTGTCTCTGGGGCCAACGTCCTGACTTTC; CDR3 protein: CASSLEGAVSGANVLTF
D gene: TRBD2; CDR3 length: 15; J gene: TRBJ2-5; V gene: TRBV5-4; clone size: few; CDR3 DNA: TGTGCCAGCAGCTTCCCACTAGCGGGTAAAGAGACCCAGTACTTC; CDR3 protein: CASSFPLAGKETQYF
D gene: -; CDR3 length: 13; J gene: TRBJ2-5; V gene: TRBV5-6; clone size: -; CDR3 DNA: TGTGCCAGCAGCTTGAGGCGGCGAGAGACCCAGTACTTC; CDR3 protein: CASSLRRRETQYF
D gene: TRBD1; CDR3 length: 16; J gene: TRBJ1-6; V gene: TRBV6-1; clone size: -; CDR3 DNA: TGTGCCAGCAGTGAGTTCGGACAGGCATATAATTCACCCCTCCACTTT; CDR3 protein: CASSEFGQAYNSPLHF
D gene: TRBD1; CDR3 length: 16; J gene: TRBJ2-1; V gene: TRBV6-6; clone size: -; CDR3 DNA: TGTGCCAGCAGTAAACTAAAGGGGGCGGTGGATAATGAGCAGTTCTTC; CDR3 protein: CASSKLKGAVDNEQFF
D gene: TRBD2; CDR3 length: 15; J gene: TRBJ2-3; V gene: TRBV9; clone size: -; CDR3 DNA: TGTGCCAGCAGCACCGGGACTAGCGGGGGAGATACGCAGTATTTT; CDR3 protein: CASSTGTSGGDTQYF
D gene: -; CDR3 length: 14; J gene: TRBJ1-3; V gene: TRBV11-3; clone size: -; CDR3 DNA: TGTGCCAGCAGCCAAACAGGGCCTGGAAACACCATATATTTT; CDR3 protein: CASSQTGPGNTIYF
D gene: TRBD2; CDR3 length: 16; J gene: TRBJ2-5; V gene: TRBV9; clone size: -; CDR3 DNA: TGTGCCAGCAGCGTAGAACTAGCGGGGGGACGGGAGACCCAGTACTTC; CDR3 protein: CASSVELAGGRETQYF
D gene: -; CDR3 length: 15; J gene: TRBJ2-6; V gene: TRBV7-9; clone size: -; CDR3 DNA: TGTGCCAGCAGCTTAAGGAGACCTGGGGCCAACGTCCTGACTTTC; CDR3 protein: CASSLRRPGANVLTF
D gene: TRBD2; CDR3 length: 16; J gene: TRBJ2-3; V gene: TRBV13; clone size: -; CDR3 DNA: TGTGCCAGCAGCTTGATCCCTAGCGGGAGCACAGATACGCAGTATTTT; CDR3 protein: CASSLIPSGSTDTQYF
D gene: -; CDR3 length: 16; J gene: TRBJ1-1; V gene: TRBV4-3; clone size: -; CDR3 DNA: TGCGCCAGCAGCCAAGACCCCAGACAGCAGAACACTGAAGCTTTCTTT; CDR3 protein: CASSQDPRQQNTEAFF